This T cell receptor (beta chain) was observed in a study of blood T cells in healthy people across ages. Overall study results and limits: More naive CD4+ cells and higher diversity marked long-lived donors relative to aged donors.

The sample holds a few counts of this clonotype. What it binds is unknown. Every donor gave 7.5 to 10 milliliters of peripheral blood. The V end was cut by 9 bases, the J end by 0 bases, with 12 bases between. The CDR3 extends over 14 amino acids. Germline-derived CDR1 and CDR2 are MDHEN and SYDVKM. Sample-barcoded 5' priming and a J-beta primer mix drove a second PCR of 7 to 11 cycles. MiXCR, applied by TCRdb to the 5' RACE reads, yields one record per CDR3 protein. The table has about 1.6 million distinct CDR3 sequences, roughly a third seen once. The TCR originated in a woman in her thirties in good health. V and J are TRBV28 and TRBJ2-4; D possibly corresponds to TRBD1 (5 bases). The sample was blood. The CDR3 DNA sequence: TGTGCCAGTAGGACAAAGGGAGCCAAAAACATTCAGTACTTC. The encoded protein is CASRTKGAKNIQYF.